Below, 3 T cell receptor beta chains from the same sample are listed, as sequenced in a study of blood T cell repertoires in COVID-19 (dated by TCRdb to the early 2020s). Libraries were made using the immunoSEQ multiplex PCR assay. Here the immuneACCESS table is served through TCRdb, limited to in-frame sequences with V and J called. Missing clones are a known gap in these copies; in checked studies unresolved V genes cover under half, and the rest lacks a known reason. In all, the sample holds about 270,000 clones, and about 87% of those were seen once. The ten largest clonotypes hold around 3% of the sample. Sequencing input: PBMCs or T cells enriched from blood (not recorded which). These TCRs come from a woman in her forties or fifties who had recovered from COVID-19.

The chain couples TRBV5-6 to TRBJ2-1; TRBD1 matches 8 bases. CDR1 is SGHDT and CDR2 is YYEEEE in the germline V gene. V gave up 4 bases and J gave up 9 bases; unmatched junction bases: 6. CDR3 size: 13 residues. CDR3 DNA: TGTGCCAGCAGCCCGACAGGGGTAACTGAGCAGTTCTTC. Translating it yields CASSPTGVTEQFF. The full variable domain, in which reference TRBV5-6 and TRBJ2-1 provide the parts outside the CDR3, is DAGVTQSPTHLIKTRGQQVTLRCSPKSGHDTVSWYQQALGQGPQFIFQYYEEEERQRGNFPDRFSGHQFPNYSSELNVNALLLGDSALYLCASSPTGVTEQFFGPGTRLTVL.

The V gene is TRBV5-6, the J gene TRBJ2-1; D is undetermined. The CDR3 consists of 12 residues. Per germline, CDR1 SGHDT and CDR2 YYEEEE. With 4 bases removed from V and 7 bases from J, the gap between germline ends came to 9 bases. This chain's CDR3 is CASSVEENEQFF. CDR3 sequence (DNA): TGTGCCAGCAGCGTAGAGGAAAATGAGCAGTTCTTC.

The chain employs TRBV9 and TRBJ1-4; TRBD1 might be the D (5 bases). CDR3 size: 13 residues. Germline V gene data show CDR1 as SGDLS and CDR2 as YYNGEE. Trimming left V 0 bases short and J 11 bases short, with 11 bases between. In DNA, the CDR3 is TGTGCCAGCAGCGTAGGTGGGGGGATGAAACTGTTTTTT. Its protein product is CASSVGGGMKLFF.